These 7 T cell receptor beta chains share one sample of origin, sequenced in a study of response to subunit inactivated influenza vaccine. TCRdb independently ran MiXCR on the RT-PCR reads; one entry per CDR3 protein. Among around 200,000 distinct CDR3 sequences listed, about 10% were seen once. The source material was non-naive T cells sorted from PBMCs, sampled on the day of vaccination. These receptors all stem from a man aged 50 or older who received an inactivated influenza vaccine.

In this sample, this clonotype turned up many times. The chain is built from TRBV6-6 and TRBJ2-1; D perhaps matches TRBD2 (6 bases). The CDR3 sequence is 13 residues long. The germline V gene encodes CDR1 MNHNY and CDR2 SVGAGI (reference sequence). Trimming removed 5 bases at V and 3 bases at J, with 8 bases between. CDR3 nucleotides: TGTGCCAGCAGTAGGGGACTCTACAATGAGCAGTTCTTC. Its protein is CASSRGLYNEQFF.

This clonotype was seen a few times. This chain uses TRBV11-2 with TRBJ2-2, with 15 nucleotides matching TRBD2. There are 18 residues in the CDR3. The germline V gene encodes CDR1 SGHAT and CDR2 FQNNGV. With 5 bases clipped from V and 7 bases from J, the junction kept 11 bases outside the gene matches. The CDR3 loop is CASSTRTSGGALGGELFF. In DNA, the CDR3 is TGTGCCAGCAGCACCAGGACTAGCGGGGGGGCTTTGGGCGGGGAGCTGTTTTTT.

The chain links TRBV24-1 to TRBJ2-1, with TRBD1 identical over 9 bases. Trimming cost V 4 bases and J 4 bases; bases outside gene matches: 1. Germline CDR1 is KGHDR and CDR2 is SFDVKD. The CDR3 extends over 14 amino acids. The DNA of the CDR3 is TGTGCCACCAGTGAGGACAGGGGTTACAATGAGCAGTTCTTC. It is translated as CATSEDRGYNEQFF.

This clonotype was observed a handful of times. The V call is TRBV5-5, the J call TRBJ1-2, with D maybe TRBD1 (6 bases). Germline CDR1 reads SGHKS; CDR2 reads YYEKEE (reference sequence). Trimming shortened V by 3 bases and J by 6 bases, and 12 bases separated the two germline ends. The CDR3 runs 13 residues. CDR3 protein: CASSYSKGDGYTF. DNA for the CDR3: TGTGCCAGCAGCTATTCCAAGGGGGATGGCTACACCTTC. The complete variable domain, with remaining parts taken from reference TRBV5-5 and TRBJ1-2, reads DAGVTQSPTHLIKTRGQQVTLRCSPISGHKSVSWYQQVLGQGPQFIFQYYEKEERGRGNFPDRFSARQFPNYSSELNVNALLLGDSALYLCASSYSKGDGYTFGSGTRLTVV.

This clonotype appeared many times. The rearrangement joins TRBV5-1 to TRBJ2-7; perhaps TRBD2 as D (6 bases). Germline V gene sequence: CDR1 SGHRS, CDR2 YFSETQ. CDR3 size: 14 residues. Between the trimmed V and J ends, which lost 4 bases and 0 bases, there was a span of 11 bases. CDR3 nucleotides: TGCGCCAGCAGCGGCGGGGCCGGCTCCTACGAGCAGTACTTC. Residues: CASSGGAGSYEQYF.

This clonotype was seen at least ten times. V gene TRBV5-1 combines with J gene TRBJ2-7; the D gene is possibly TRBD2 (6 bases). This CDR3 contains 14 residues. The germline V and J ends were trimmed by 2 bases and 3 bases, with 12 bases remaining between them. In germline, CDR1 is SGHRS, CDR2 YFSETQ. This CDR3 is CASSFPGRSYEQYF. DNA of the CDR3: TGCGCCAGCAGCTTTCCCGGGAGAAGCTACGAGCAGTACTTC.

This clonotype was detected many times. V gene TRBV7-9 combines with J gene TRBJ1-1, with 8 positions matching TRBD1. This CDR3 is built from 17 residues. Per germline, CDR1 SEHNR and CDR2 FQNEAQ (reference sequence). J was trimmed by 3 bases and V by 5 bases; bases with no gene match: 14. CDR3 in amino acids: CASSAGQGAGYYTEAFF. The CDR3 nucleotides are TGTGCCAGCAGCGCCGGACAGGGAGCGGGGTATTACACTGAAGCTTTCTTT.